Below are 13 T cell receptor beta chains sequenced from a single sample in a study of cytomegalovirus exposure and HLA in healthy donors. PCR used 60 Vbeta primers and 13 Jbeta primers. The method was immunoSEQ multiplex PCR; TCRdb's version includes in-frame clones alone and lacks a portion of them. This table holds 120,000 or so clones, roughly 78% found once. Sequencing was carried out using PBMCs. These receptors were taken from a man aged 25-45 years in good health and CMV-seropositive.

This rearrangement joins TRBV27 to TRBJ2-3; TRBD2 matches 9 bases. This CDR3 has 15 amino acids. Germline CDR1 is MNHEY and CDR2 is SMNVEV (reference sequence). V shed 5 bases, J shed 1 base, and the junction held 4 bases outside the gene matches. The CDR3 loop is CASSPGLAGTDTQYF. The CDR3 DNA reads TGTGCCAGCAGTCCGGGACTAGCTGGCACAGATACGCAGTATTTT.

This chain joins TRBV7-2 and TRBJ2-3; no clear D. Trimming stripped 1 base from V and 1 base from J, with 9 bases between. The CDR3 totals 15 residues. Germline CDR1 is SGHTA and CDR2 is FQGNSA. CDR3 nucleotides: TGTGCCAGCAGCTTAGACAGCACCCGCACAGATACGCAGTATTTT. It yields the protein CASSLDSTRTDTQYF. The whole variable domain, filled in from reference TRBV7-2 and TRBJ2-3, reads GAGVSQSPSNKVTEKGKDVELRCDPISGHTALYWYRQSLGQGLEFLIYFQGNSAPDKSGLPSDRFSAERTGGSVSTLTIQRTQQEDSAVYLCASSLDSTRTDTQYFGPGTRLTVL.

This clone turned up a few times. The genes are TRBV7-2 and TRBJ2-3; no clear D. The CDR3 is 15 amino acids. V shed 2 bases and J shed 4 bases, with 13 bases lying between them. The germline CDR1 and CDR2 sequences are SGHTA and FQGNSA. The CDR3 spells CASSLYLVAADTQYF. The CDR3 DNA reads as TGTGCCAGCAGCTTATATCTCGTTGCGGCAGATACGCAGTATTTT.

This chain links TRBV30 with TRBJ2-3, with 9 nucleotides matching TRBD2. The CDR3 covers 15 residues. V lost 0 bases to trimming and J lost 4 bases; unmatched junction nucleotides: 5. Germline V gene lookup returns CDR1 GTSNPN and CDR2 SVGIG (reference sequence). The CDR3 is CAWSVLIAGADTQYF. CDR3 nucleotide sequence: TGTGCCTGGAGTGTACTTATAGCGGGGGCAGATACGCAGTATTTT.

The chain has TRBV13 and TRBJ1-4; D not resolved. The ends were cut back, 3 bases at V and 7 bases at J, with 12 bases in the middle. CDR1 is PRHDT, CDR2 FYEKMQ, per germline (reference sequence). This CDR3 has 14 amino acids. The CDR3: CASSFRGGVEKLFF. The CDR3 nucleotides are TGTGCCAGCAGCTTCCGGGGTGGAGTTGAAAAACTGTTTTTT.

The chain carries TRBV6-5 and TRBJ2-7; D is perhaps TRBD2 (5 bases). The CDR3 loop spans 15 amino acids. The germline V gene has CDR1 MNHEY and CDR2 SVGAGI. The V end was cut by 0 bases, the J end by 0 bases, with 9 bases between. The CDR3 reads CASSYSRAGSYEQYF. The CDR3 DNA sequence: TGTGCCAGCAGTTACTCGCGGGCGGGCTCCTACGAGCAGTACTTC.

The rearrangement uses TRBV6-5 and TRBJ2-7; 9 bases map to TRBD1. The CDR3 sequence is 15 residues long. CDR1 and CDR2 from the germline V gene are MNHEY and SVGAGI. J gave up 4 bases and V 2 bases, and 6 bases lay outside the gene matches. The CDR3 coding sequence is TGTGCCAGCAGTTACCCAACAGGGACAGGGTACGAGCAGTACTTC. It specifies CASSYPTGTGYEQYF.

A few counts support this clone. The rearrangement uses TRBV5-1 and TRBJ2-2; 7 bases agree with TRBD2. The CDR3 spans 17 residues. With V trimmed by 4 bases and J by 6 bases, 15 bases remained unmatched. From germline, CDR1 is SGHRS and CDR2 YFSETQ. The CDR3 nucleotides read TGCGCCAGCAGCCCCACCCTTAGCGGAGGGAGGGCCGGGGAGCTGTTTTTT. Translation: CASSPTLSGGRAGELFF.

The chain has TRBV19 and TRBJ2-1, with 14 bases matching TRBD2. V was pared by 3 bases and J by 8 bases, with 6 bases of the junction left unmatched. CDR1 and CDR2 from the germline V gene are LNHDA and SQIVND (reference sequence). This CDR3 contains 16 residues. This CDR3 reads CASSIGTSGSFDEQFF. The CDR3 coding sequence is TGTGCCAGTAGTATTGGGACTAGCGGGAGTTTTGATGAGCAGTTCTTC.

The chain recombines TRBV7-8 with TRBJ1-5; D possibly corresponds to TRBD1 (5 bases). Germline CDR1 SGHVS, CDR2 FQNEAQ. V was trimmed by 5 bases and J by 2 bases, leaving 16 bases between them. The CDR3 has 16 residues. The CDR3 reads CASSKSRVPGNQPQHF. The CDR3 coding sequence is TGTGCCAGCAGCAAATCCAGGGTGCCTGGCAATCAGCCCCAGCATTTT.

This clone showed up just a few times. V and J are TRBV12-5 and TRBJ2-2; D unresolved. Germline loops: CDR1 LGHNT, CDR2 FRNRAP. The CDR3 has 18 residues. The ends were cut back, 4 bases at V and 5 bases at J, with 23 bases in the middle. The chain's CDR3 is CASGSRINPGTWTGELFF. For the CDR3, the DNA is TGTGCTAGTGGTTCGAGGATCAACCCCGGTACCTGGACCGGGGAGCTGTTTTTT.

The chain recombines TRBV15 with TRBJ2-4; weak D call: TRBD2 (5 bases). The CDR3 is made up of 17 amino acids. V was shortened by 1 base and J by 0 bases, with 13 bases between the two germline ends. In germline, CDR1 is LNHNV, CDR2 YYDKDF (reference sequence). CDR3 in amino acids: CATSRGVAEGAKNIQYF. The DNA of the CDR3 is TGTGCCACCAGCAGAGGGGTAGCCGAGGGAGCCAAAAACATTCAGTACTTC.

This chain links TRBV10-3 with TRBJ2-1; 8 bases are a match to TRBD2. Germline V gene data show CDR1 as ENHRY and CDR2 as SYGVKD. The CDR3 is 13 residues long. The V and J ends lost 6 bases and 9 bases, in that order; junction bases with no gene match: 7. The CDR3 protein is CAISPGGVGEQFF. DNA of the CDR3: TGTGCCATCAGCCCGGGAGGGGTTGGTGAGCAGTTCTTC.